Listed below are T cell receptor beta chains from one sample, sequenced in a study of CD8+ T cells in alopecia areata. Method: immunoSEQ multiplex PCR; TCRdb's copy keeps in-frame clones and lacks some. The sample holds about 250,000 clones, roughly two thirds seen once. The material was CD4+ T cells sorted from blood, obtained at week 0. Receptors were obtained from a human donor with alopecia areata. Both conserved end residues are part of each CDR3. The D gene is left open where the match is weak. Size tells how often a clone was seen (once, few, many) or the class of an expanded clone, and some rows leave it out.

v_call: TRBV4-1
d_call: -
cdr3_length: 14
j_call: TRBJ2-5
clone_size: few
cdr3_nt: TGCGCCAGCAGACCAGAAGGCGCAGGGGTGACCCAGTACTTC
cdr3_aa: CASRPEGAGVTQYF

v_call: TRBV30
d_call: -
cdr3_length: 14
j_call: TRBJ1-3
clone_size: -
cdr3_nt: TGTGCCTGGATTGCCGGGACGTTTGGAAACACCATATATTTT
cdr3_aa: CAWIAGTFGNTIYF

v_call: TRBV5-8
d_call: -
cdr3_length: 13
j_call: TRBJ2-7
clone_size: few
cdr3_nt: TGTGCCAGCAGCTTCATCCTAGCGCACGAGCAGTACTTC
cdr3_aa: CASSFILAHEQYF

v_call: TRBV2
d_call: -
cdr3_length: 12
j_call: TRBJ2-7
clone_size: -
cdr3_nt: TGTGCCAGCAGTGAAAAGGGTTACGAGCAGTACTTC
cdr3_aa: CASSEKGYEQYF

v_call: TRBV29-1
d_call: TRBD2
cdr3_length: 13
j_call: TRBJ2-1
clone_size: -
cdr3_nt: TGCAGCTCCCGGGGGGACCGCTCCAATGAGCAGTTCTTC
cdr3_aa: CSSRGDRSNEQFF

v_call: TRBV2
d_call: TRBD1
cdr3_length: 18
j_call: TRBJ2-2
clone_size: few
cdr3_nt: TGTGCCAGCAGTGCCGCCCGGGACAGCCGAGTTAGAACCGGGGAGCTGTTTTTT
cdr3_aa: CASSAARDSRVRTGELFF

v_call: TRBV21-1
d_call: -
cdr3_length: 15
j_call: TRBJ1-1
clone_size: few
cdr3_nt: TGTGCCAGCATTGCGGGACAGGGGCTGAACACTGAAGCTTTCTTT
cdr3_aa: CASIAGQGLNTEAFF

v_call: TRBV5-1
d_call: TRBD1
cdr3_length: 16
j_call: TRBJ1-3
clone_size: -
cdr3_nt: TGCGCCAGCAGTCCAACAGGGGGCAAAGCTGGAAACACCATATATTTT
cdr3_aa: CASSPTGGKAGNTIYF

v_call: TRBV15
d_call: TRBD2
cdr3_length: 13
j_call: TRBJ2-7
clone_size: once
cdr3_nt: TGTGCCACCAGCAGAGATAGCGGGTACGAGCAGTACTTC
cdr3_aa: CATSRDSGYEQYF

v_call: TRBV29-1
d_call: TRBD1
cdr3_length: 12
j_call: TRBJ1-1
clone_size: -
cdr3_nt: TGCAGCGGGGGACAGATGAACACTGAAGCTTTCTTT
cdr3_aa: CSGGQMNTEAFF

v_call: TRBV7-2
d_call: -
cdr3_length: 14
j_call: TRBJ1-6
clone_size: -
cdr3_nt: TGTGCCAGCAGCCTTGGACAGTATAGTTCACCCCTCCACTTT
cdr3_aa: CASSLGQYSSPLHF

v_call: TRBV25-1
d_call: -
cdr3_length: 13
j_call: TRBJ2-7
clone_size: -
cdr3_nt: TGTGCCAGCAGTGAATCGGTCCCCTACGAGCAGTACTTC
cdr3_aa: CASSESVPYEQYF

v_call: TRBV30
d_call: -
cdr3_length: 14
j_call: TRBJ2-1
clone_size: -
cdr3_nt: TGTGCCTCCCTACGGGGGAGCTCCTACAATGAGCAGTTCTTC
cdr3_aa: CASLRGSSYNEQFF

v_call: TRBV30
d_call: -
cdr3_length: 11
j_call: TRBJ2-5
clone_size: few
cdr3_nt: TGTGCCTGGAGTGTAAAGGAGACCCAGTACTTC
cdr3_aa: CAWSVKETQYF

v_call: TRBV7-3
d_call: TRBD2
cdr3_length: 14
j_call: TRBJ2-3
clone_size: -
cdr3_nt: TGTGCCAGCAGCCTAGCGGGGCCCACAGATACGCAGTATTTT
cdr3_aa: CASSLAGPTDTQYF

v_call: TRBV9
d_call: TRBD1
cdr3_length: 12
j_call: TRBJ1-2
clone_size: once
cdr3_nt: TGTGCCAGCAGCTTAGGGGGGACAGACTACACCTTC
cdr3_aa: CASSLGGTDYTF

v_call: TRBV19
d_call: -
cdr3_length: 12
j_call: TRBJ1-5
clone_size: -
cdr3_nt: TGTGCCAGTAACATGGGGCATCAGCCCCAGCATTTT
cdr3_aa: CASNMGHQPQHF

v_call: TRBV7-9
d_call: -
cdr3_length: 15
j_call: TRBJ1-6
clone_size: -
cdr3_nt: TGTGCCAGCAGCTTAGCAGGGGACGATAATTCACCCCTCCACTTT
cdr3_aa: CASSLAGDDNSPLHF

v_call: TRBV18
d_call: -
cdr3_length: 12
j_call: TRBJ2-7
clone_size: -
cdr3_nt: TGTGCCAGCTCACCGGGCTCCTACGAGCAGTACTTC
cdr3_aa: CASSPGSYEQYF

v_call: TRBV5-1
d_call: TRBD1
cdr3_length: 15
j_call: TRBJ1-1
clone_size: -
cdr3_nt: TGCGCCAGCAGCTTGTTGACAGGGGGGAGAACTGAAGCTTTCTTT
cdr3_aa: CASSLLTGGRTEAFF

v_call: TRBV18
d_call: -
cdr3_length: 15
j_call: TRBJ1-2
clone_size: -
cdr3_nt: TGTGCCAGCTCACCAAATCAGGGTAGCGGGGATGGCTACACCTTC
cdr3_aa: CASSPNQGSGDGYTF

v_call: TRBV11-1
d_call: -
cdr3_length: 13
j_call: TRBJ1-1
clone_size: -
cdr3_nt: TGTGCCAGCAGCTTCCCACCAAACACTGAAGCTTTCTTT
cdr3_aa: CASSFPPNTEAFF

v_call: TRBV5-1
d_call: -
cdr3_length: 15
j_call: TRBJ2-7
clone_size: few
cdr3_nt: TGCGCCAGCAGCTTGGTGTCTCAGGGGATCTACGAGCAGTACTTC
cdr3_aa: CASSLVSQGIYEQYF

v_call: TRBV30
d_call: -
cdr3_length: 13
j_call: TRBJ2-5
clone_size: few
cdr3_nt: TGTGCCTGTTTAGACAACGCTGGCGAGACCCAGTACTTC
cdr3_aa: CACLDNAGETQYF

v_call: TRBV4-1
d_call: -
cdr3_length: 11
j_call: TRBJ2-7
clone_size: -
cdr3_nt: TGCGCCAGCAGCCAAGATCGGCCTCGGTACTTC
cdr3_aa: CASSQDRPRYF

v_call: TRBV5-1
d_call: -
cdr3_length: 13
j_call: TRBJ2-1
clone_size: -
cdr3_nt: TGCGCCAGCAGCTTGGCCAGGGACAATGAGCAGTTCTTC
cdr3_aa: CASSLARDNEQFF

v_call: TRBV10-2
d_call: -
cdr3_length: 12
j_call: TRBJ2-2
clone_size: -
cdr3_nt: TGCGCCAGCTGGGACCCAACCGGGGAGCTGTTTTTT
cdr3_aa: CASWDPTGELFF

v_call: TRBV5-6
d_call: -
cdr3_length: 12
j_call: TRBJ2-7
clone_size: few
cdr3_nt: TGTGCCAGCAGCTTTTCAGGGTTCGAGCAGTACTTC
cdr3_aa: CASSFSGFEQYF

v_call: TRBV7-3
d_call: -
cdr3_length: 13
j_call: TRBJ2-1
clone_size: -
cdr3_nt: TGTGCCAGCAGCTTGGGAACACACAATGAGCAGTTCTTC
cdr3_aa: CASSLGTHNEQFF

v_call: TRBV30
d_call: -
cdr3_length: 14
j_call: TRBJ2-7
clone_size: -
cdr3_nt: TGTGCCTGGGGCCGATACAGGACGTCCTACGAGCAGTACTTC
cdr3_aa: CAWGRYRTSYEQYF

v_call: TRBV7-9
d_call: TRBD1
cdr3_length: 15
j_call: TRBJ2-3
clone_size: -
cdr3_nt: TGTGCCAGCAGCTCTACAGGGGGCACGGCAGATACGCAGTATTTT
cdr3_aa: CASSSTGGTADTQYF

v_call: TRBV14
d_call: -
cdr3_length: 13
j_call: TRBJ2-3
clone_size: -
cdr3_nt: TGTGCCAGCAGCCAAATTGGAGTCGGTACGCAGTATTTT
cdr3_aa: CASSQIGVGTQYF

v_call: TRBV6-6
d_call: TRBD1
cdr3_length: 14
j_call: TRBJ1-2
clone_size: few
cdr3_nt: TGTGCCAGCAGTGCTGGACAGGGAAGCTATGGCTACACCTTC
cdr3_aa: CASSAGQGSYGYTF

v_call: TRBV30
d_call: -
cdr3_length: 15
j_call: TRBJ2-5
clone_size: -
cdr3_nt: TGTGCCTGGAGTGGGGGTCAGGCCACCGGAGAGACCCAGTACTTC
cdr3_aa: CAWSGGQATGETQYF

v_call: TRBV5-6
d_call: -
cdr3_length: 17
j_call: TRBJ2-6
clone_size: few
cdr3_nt: TGTGCCAGCAGCTTACCGACCGGGATTGAAGGGGCCAACGTCCTGACTTTC
cdr3_aa: CASSLPTGIEGANVLTF

v_call: TRBV30
d_call: -
cdr3_length: 14
j_call: TRBJ2-3
clone_size: -
cdr3_nt: TGTGCCTGGGAACTGGGTCTGATCGCGGATACGCAGTATTTT
cdr3_aa: CAWELGLIADTQYF

v_call: TRBV7-9
d_call: TRBD1
cdr3_length: 15
j_call: TRBJ2-5
clone_size: few
cdr3_nt: TGTGCCAGCAGCCAAGGACAGGGAAGTGGGGAGACCCAGTACTTC
cdr3_aa: CASSQGQGSGETQYF

v_call: TRBV4-3
d_call: TRBD2
cdr3_length: 14
j_call: TRBJ2-5
clone_size: -
cdr3_nt: TGCGCCAGCAGCCAAATAGCGGGGGAGGAGACCCAGTACTTC
cdr3_aa: CASSQIAGEETQYF

v_call: TRBV29-1
d_call: TRBD1
cdr3_length: 13
j_call: TRBJ1-1
clone_size: -
cdr3_nt: TGCAGCGTGGGACAGCTCATGAACACTGAAGCTTTCTTT
cdr3_aa: CSVGQLMNTEAFF

v_call: TRBV7-6
d_call: -
cdr3_length: 16
j_call: TRBJ2-5
clone_size: -
cdr3_nt: TGTGCCAGCAGCTTTTTCTTCGGTGGGGACCAAGAGACCCAGTACTTC
cdr3_aa: CASSFFFGGDQETQYF

v_call: TRBV6-6
d_call: -
cdr3_length: 11
j_call: TRBJ1-3
clone_size: few
cdr3_nt: TGTGCCAGCCGGGCTGGAAACACCATATATTTT
cdr3_aa: CASRAGNTIYF

v_call: TRBV9
d_call: -
cdr3_length: 16
j_call: TRBJ2-6
clone_size: -
cdr3_nt: TGTGCCAGCAGCGTAGTATCCAGCCCTGGGGCCAACGTCCTGACTTTC
cdr3_aa: CASSVVSSPGANVLTF

v_call: TRBV18
d_call: -
cdr3_length: 12
j_call: TRBJ2-3
clone_size: -
cdr3_nt: TGTGCCAGCTCACCTTGGACAGATACGCAGTATTTT
cdr3_aa: CASSPWTDTQYF

v_call: TRBV5-4
d_call: -
cdr3_length: 13
j_call: TRBJ1-1
clone_size: -
cdr3_nt: TGTGCCAGCAGGCAACAGGACCACACTGAAGCTTTCTTT
cdr3_aa: CASRQQDHTEAFF

v_call: TRBV2
d_call: TRBD2
cdr3_length: 18
j_call: TRBJ2-6
clone_size: once
cdr3_nt: TGTGCCAGCAGACTACCGGGACTAGACCTCTTGGGGGCCAACGTCCTGACTTTC
cdr3_aa: CASRLPGLDLLGANVLTF

v_call: TRBV5-1
d_call: -
cdr3_length: 12
j_call: TRBJ2-2
clone_size: few
cdr3_nt: TGCGCCAGCAGCCTTAACACCGGGGAGCTGTTTTTT
cdr3_aa: CASSLNTGELFF

v_call: TRBV30
d_call: -
cdr3_length: 14
j_call: TRBJ2-4
clone_size: -
cdr3_nt: TGTGCCTGGAGTGTAACCGGGTCGGTAAACATTCAGTACTTC
cdr3_aa: CAWSVTGSVNIQYF

v_call: TRBV29-1
d_call: TRBD1
cdr3_length: 13
j_call: TRBJ2-7
clone_size: -
cdr3_nt: TGCAGCGCCGGACAGGGGCCTTCCTACGAGCAGTACTTC
cdr3_aa: CSAGQGPSYEQYF

v_call: TRBV5-1
d_call: -
cdr3_length: 13
j_call: TRBJ2-1
clone_size: few
cdr3_nt: TGCGCCAGCAGCTTGGCCGTATTGAGGGAGCAGTTCTTC
cdr3_aa: CASSLAVLREQFF

v_call: TRBV29-1
d_call: -
cdr3_length: 16
j_call: TRBJ1-2
clone_size: -
cdr3_nt: TGCAGCGTTGAATCCAGAGGGGACCAAGCTAACTATGGCTACACCTTC
cdr3_aa: CSVESRGDQANYGYTF

v_call: TRBV6-5
d_call: -
cdr3_length: 12
j_call: TRBJ1-2
clone_size: -
cdr3_nt: TGTGCCAGCAGTGCACGGGGGTATGGCTACACCTTC
cdr3_aa: CASSARGYGYTF

v_call: TRBV5-1
d_call: -
cdr3_length: 13
j_call: TRBJ1-1
clone_size: once
cdr3_nt: TGCGCCAGCAGCTCCGGGACACTCTCCCAAGCTTTCTTT
cdr3_aa: CASSSGTLSQAFF

v_call: TRBV30
d_call: -
cdr3_length: 14
j_call: TRBJ2-7
clone_size: -
cdr3_nt: TGTGCCTGGAGTGCGGACAGTCGCTCCTACGAGCAGTACTTC
cdr3_aa: CAWSADSRSYEQYF